A selection of T cell receptor beta chains follows, all from one sample in a study of long-term antiretroviral therapy in people with HIV. Repertoires were generated with immunoSEQ multiplex PCR, while TCRdb's copy carries only in-frame clones and drops some. The profile shows roughly 16,000 clones, over 75% of them singletons. The specimen was unsorted PBMCs, collected 0.3 years after starting antiretroviral therapy. The receptors come from a man between 60 and 70 years old with HIV. Each CDR3 is given without its conserved first and last residue. A D gene is named only where the DNA matches it firmly. The size entry is marked missing in some rows and otherwise reads once, few, many or a size class.

TRBJ1-1,.,TRBV27,.,ASSFGPLMNTEAF
TRBJ1-5,.,TRBV19,TRBD1,ASSMGSGGAPGIRPQH
TRBJ2-7,.,TRBV5-1,TRBD2,ASNRLAGDSYEQY
TRBJ2-1,.,TRBV18,TRBD2,ASSVAASGGADHNEQF
TRBJ1-1,.,TRBV15,TRBD1,ATSRGQGLPNTEAF
TRBJ1-1,.,TRBV7-2,.,ASSLVAGNTEAF
TRBJ2-1,.,TRBV11-2,.,ASSPAVTAEQF
TRBJ2-1,few,TRBV29-1,TRBD1,SVRQGAGKLDVVWF
TRBJ1-4,.,TRBV7-2,.,ASSLGGGLEGEKLF
TRBJ1-2,.,TRBV2,TRBD1,ASSAYRGQAYT
TRBJ2-3,.,TRBV9,TRBD1,ASSVAHYTGGELDTDTQY
TRBJ1-5,.,TRBV19,.,ASSIVSGLGNQPQH
TRBJ2-1,.,TRBV27,.,ASSSGPRSEQF
TRBJ2-7,.,TRBV15,.,ATSRVSPNAYEQY
TRBJ2-3,once,TRBV4-1,.,ASSQAPRVLSTDTQY
TRBJ1-1,.,TRBV28,.,ASSLQHTEAF
TRBJ2-3,.,TRBV9,.,ASSVEFRRTQY
TRBJ2-7,.,TRBV9,.,ASSVDGTETYEQY
TRBJ2-7,.,TRBV7-2,TRBD2,ASRAGGGGEQY
TRBJ2-5,.,TRBV15,.,ATSSKGKGETQY
TRBJ2-2,.,TRBV5-1,.,ASSFEYTGELF
TRBJ2-5,.,TRBV7-6,.,ASSFRETQY
TRBJ2-5,.,TRBV29-1,TRBD2,STERGRLETQY
TRBJ2-5,.,TRBV5-1,.,ASSLERKETQY
TRBJ1-1,.,TRBV5-1,TRBD1,ASSAGQGKNTEAF
TRBJ1-1,.,TRBV10-1,.,ASRDTLNTEAF
TRBJ2-1,.,TRBV7-9,.,ASSLLPEFTYNEQF
TRBJ1-2,once,TRBV10-2,.,ASSPTRANYGYT
TRBJ1-1,.,TRBV25-1,TRBD1,ASSEFGQGEAF
TRBJ2-1,.,TRBV5-6,.,ASSYPGPPRPSSYNEQF
TRBJ2-5,.,TRBV6-1,.,ASGSRVGETQY
TRBJ2-7,.,TRBV28,.,AIDRQQNSYEQY
TRBJ2-1,.,TRBV5-1,.,ASSSGAASSYNEQF
TRBJ2-1,.,TRBV2,.,ATLFMPPYNEQF
TRBJ2-2,.,TRBV10-3,TRBD1,AINRDRGGINMVPTGELF
TRBJ2-7,.,TRBV9,TRBD1,ASSVSAGTGAYEQY
.,.,TRBV6-5,TRBD2,ASSSPGGSYYEQY
TRBJ1-1,.,TRBV7-9,.,ASSPPLTF
TRBJ1-5,.,TRBV2,.,ASSELGTDQPQH
TRBJ2-3,once,TRBV5-6,.,ASSTTGASTDTQY
TRBJ1-5,.,TRBV30,.,AWSVGRINQPQH
TRBJ2-5,.,TRBV2,TRBD1,ASSLERGTGEQETQY
TRBJ2-1,.,TRBV28,TRBD1,ASSFGTGEDNEQF
TRBJ2-1,.,TRBV30,TRBD1,AWGTGAYEQF
TRBJ2-3,.,TRBV5-1,.,ASSLWGATGSDTQY
TRBJ2-3,.,TRBV5-4,.,ASSLKSTDTQY
TRBJ1-6,.,TRBV7-8,.,ASGTGINSPLH
TRBJ2-1,.,TRBV12-5,TRBD2,ASGLESLAGESYNEQF
TRBJ2-7,.,TRBV6-5,.,ASSYAGSGSEQY
TRBJ2-7,.,TRBV11-1,.,ASSPNINYEQY
TRBJ2-1,.,TRBV2,TRBD2,ASSPTSGSVNEQF
TRBJ1-1,.,TRBV29-1,.,SVEEGVNTEAF
TRBJ1-2,few,TRBV10-3,.,AISPELEIDYGYT
TRBJ2-1,.,TRBV18,TRBD1,ASSPGQVLLGEQF
TRBJ1-2,.,TRBV29-1,TRBD1,SAGQGGSWGYT
TRBJ2-7,.,TRBV7-3,.,ASSKPGALYEQY
TRBJ2-1,.,TRBV2,.,ASALLLYEQF
TRBJ1-5,.,TRBV9,.,ASSVEQNQPQH
TRBJ2-1,once,TRBV5-1,TRBD2,ASSLGLAVYNEQF